A selection of T cell receptor beta chains follows, all from one sample in a study of shared clonotypes between healthy human individuals. Produced via immunoSEQ multiplex PCR; TCRdb's table is partial and in-frame only. The sample has 1 million to 1.3 million clones; 70% to 80% are singletons. Sequencing was carried out using memory CD4+ T cells from PBMCs. The origin of the receptors is a man aged 18 to 29 in good health. Some clones in this sample may be carry-over from other donors' samples. Each CDR3 is given with its conserved first and last residue. The D gene is left open where the match is weak. Rows may omit the clone size; those that give it use once, few, many or a size class.

clone size,V gene,D gene,J gene,CDR3 protein,CDR3 DNA
few,TRBV6-5,TRBD1,TRBJ1-2,CASSGQGGYGSYTF,TGTGCCAGCAGTGGACAGGGGGGCTATGGTAGCTACACCTTC
NA,TRBV30,TRBD2,TRBJ2-1,CAWSKLAGIYNEQFF,TGTGCCTGGAGCAAACTAGCGGGAATCTACAATGAGCAGTTCTTC
NA,TRBV5-8,NA,TRBJ2-2,CASSLGQARSGELFF,TGTGCCAGCAGCTTGGGACAGGCTAGATCCGGGGAGCTGTTTTTT
NA,TRBV9,NA,TRBJ2-7,CASSVAAFREQYF,TGTGCCAGCAGCGTAGCTGCGTTCAGGGAGCAGTACTTC
NA,TRBV7-9,NA,TRBJ2-3,CASSVGLHTSTDTQYF,TGTGCCAGCAGCGTCGGACTACACACTAGCACAGATACGCAGTATTTT
NA,TRBV28,NA,TRBJ2-2,CAGGGTPDTGELFF,TGTGCCGGAGGGGGGACACCCGATACCGGGGAGCTGTTTTTT
NA,TRBV29-1,NA,TRBJ2-5,CSVARRVGETQYF,TGCAGCGTTGCACGCAGGGTGGGAGAGACCCAGTACTTC
NA,TRBV29-1,NA,TRBJ2-7,CSVAGGFTGGPTVEQYF,TGCAGCGTTGCAGGGGGCTTTACGGGAGGGCCGACGGTCGAGCAGTACTTC
NA,TRBV10-3,NA,TRBJ2-7,CAIGNSYEQYF,TGTGCCATCGGCAACTCCTACGAGCAGTACTTC
NA,TRBV7-2,TRBD2,TRBJ2-1,CASSLQRDFVDEQFF,TGTGCCAGCAGCCTCCAGCGGGATTTCGTGGATGAGCAGTTCTTC
few,TRBV19,NA,TRBJ2-1,CASSIGEYNEQFF,TGTGCCAGTAGTATAGGGGAGTACAATGAGCAGTTCTTC
NA,TRBV6-5,TRBD1,TRBJ1-1,CASSYSGTGNTEAFF,TGTGCCAGCAGTTACTCGGGGACAGGGAACACTGAAGCTTTCTTT
NA,TRBV29-1,NA,TRBJ2-3,CSVAPDFSTDTQYF,TGCAGCGTTGCGCCAGACTTCAGCACAGATACGCAGTATTTT
once,TRBV28,TRBD1,TRBJ1-2,CASTSGGSYGYTF,TGTGCCAGCACATCAGGGGGCAGCTATGGCTACACCTTC
NA,TRBV18,TRBD1,TRBJ1-4,CASSPETGNEKLFF,TGTGCCAGCTCACCCGAGACAGGGAATGAAAAACTGTTTTTT
NA,TRBV10-1,TRBD1,TRBJ1-1,CASSGAGGKNTEAFF,TGCGCCAGCAGTGGGGCAGGGGGGAAGAACACTGAAGCTTTCTTT
NA,TRBV30,NA,TRBJ1-1,CAWSFRGTRNPEAFF,TGTGCCTGGAGTTTTAGAGGGACGAGGAACCCTGAAGCTTTCTTT
NA,TRBV7-2,TRBD1,TRBJ1-1,CASSAGGTGWNTEAFF,TGTGCCAGCAGCGCGGGGGGGACAGGGTGGAACACTGAAGCTTTCTTT
NA,TRBV7-8,NA,TRBJ2-7,CASSLNGLEQYF,TGTGCCAGCAGCTTGAACGGGCTGGAGCAGTACTTC
NA,TRBV30,NA,TRBJ2-7,CAWSRQGGSYEQYF,TGTGCCTGGAGCCGACAGGGAGGATCCTACGAGCAGTACTTC
NA,TRBV6-5,TRBD1,TRBJ2-7,CASSYVQGAHEQYF,TGTGCCAGCAGTTACGTACAGGGGGCCCACGAGCAGTACTTC
NA,TRBV9,NA,TRBJ2-1,CASSTKGEVYNEQFF,TGTGCCAGCAGCACAAAGGGGGAAGTCTACAATGAGCAGTTCTTC
NA,TRBV27,NA,TRBJ2-7,CASSPTPGGSSYEQYF,TGTGCCAGCAGCCCCACGCCAGGGGGGAGCTCCTACGAGCAGTACTTC
NA,TRBV5-1,TRBD1,TRBJ2-1,CASSRGQADEQFF,TGCGCCAGCAGCAGGGGACAGGCCGATGAGCAGTTCTTC
NA,TRBV11-1,NA,TRBJ1-1,CASSLGRLNTEAFF,TGTGCCAGCAGCCTGGGCCGGTTGAACACTGAAGCTTTCTTT
NA,TRBV5-4,TRBD1,TRBJ2-2,CASSPWTGRNTGELFF,TGTGCCAGCAGCCCATGGACAGGGAGGAACACCGGGGAGCTGTTTTTT
NA,TRBV2,NA,TRBJ2-6,CASSDDSSGGANVLTF,TGTGCCAGCAGTGACGACAGCTCTGGTGGGGCCAACGTCCTGACTTTC
NA,TRBV9,NA,TRBJ1-3,CASSATTVAGNTIYF,TGTGCCAGCAGCGCCACTACAGTAGCAGGAAACACCATATATTTT
few,TRBV5-6,NA,TRBJ1-2,CASENPGELRYTF,TGTGCCAGCGAAAACCCAGGCGAGTTGCGCTACACCTTC
many,TRBV4-1,TRBD2,TRBJ2-7,CASSVSSGSSYEQYF,TGCGCCAGCAGCGTGTCGAGCGGGAGCTCCTACGAGCAGTACTTC
NA,TRBV28,TRBD1,TRBJ1-2,CASSLWTGGGYTF,TGTGCCAGCAGTTTGTGGACAGGGGGAGGCTACACCTTC
NA,TRBV7-7,TRBD1,TRBJ1-2,CASSLISGGDGYTF,TGTGCCAGCAGCTTAATCTCAGGGGGCGATGGCTACACCTTC
few,TRBV6-6,TRBD1,TRBJ1-4,CASSDPGGRLFF,TGTGCCAGCAGTGATCCAGGGGGTAGACTGTTTTTT
NA,TRBV5-1,NA,TRBJ1-1,CASGTDVGGYTEAFF,TGCGCCAGCGGGACGGACGTGGGGGGATACACTGAAGCTTTCTTT
NA,TRBV7-2,NA,TRBJ2-5,CASSPFGEYQETQYF,TGTGCCAGCAGCCCATTCGGGGAATACCAAGAGACCCAGTACTTC
NA,TRBV29-1,TRBD1,TRBJ2-5,CSVEKDRGQRETQYF,TGCAGCGTTGAAAAGGACAGGGGGCAGAGGGAGACCCAGTACTTC
NA,TRBV19,NA,TRBJ2-7,CASSAYVSYEQYF,TGTGCCAGTAGTGCCTATGTCTCCTACGAGCAGTACTTC
few,TRBV20-1,NA,TRBJ1-1,CSASRYTEAFF,TGCAGTGCTAGCCGGTACACTGAAGCTTTCTTT
NA,TRBV4-2,NA,TRBJ1-2,CASSLRDLDGYTF,TGTGCCAGCAGCCTACGGGACCTTGATGGCTACACCTTC
NA,TRBV28,NA,TRBJ2-7,CASNLPSRGEQYF,TGTGCCAGCAATCTCCCGAGCAGGGGCGAGCAGTACTTC
few,TRBV6-1,NA,TRBJ2-3,CASSETVLRTDTQYF,TGTGCCAGCAGTGAAACCGTCTTACGCACAGATACGCAGTATTTT
NA,TRBV27,TRBD1,TRBJ2-7,CASSRTGVTYEQYF,TGTGCCAGCAGTCGGACAGGGGTGACCTACGAGCAGTACTTC